The rows below give T cell receptor beta chains drawn from one sample of a study of identical twins. TCRdb reanalysed the 5' RACE reads using MiXCR and keeps one entry per CDR3 protein. The table records about 480,000 distinct CDR3 sequences, 11% to 15% of them present only once. A further study also used this sample, focusing on yellow fever vaccine responses in identical twins.

Sequencing was done on a sample of CD4+ T cells sorted from blood. These receptors all come from a woman aged 18-35 years in good health. Each CDR3 is given with its conserved first and last residue. Each record gives: J gene, CDR3 length, D gene, V gene, clone size, CDR3 DNA, CDR3 protein. D genes are given only for firm matches. Not all rows give a size; the values are once, few, many and, for expanded clones, a class.

j_gene: TRBJ2-2; len: 13; d_gene: -; v_gene: TRBV28; abundance: many; CDR3nt: TGTGCCAGCAGTAGACAGATTCCCGGGGAGCTGTTTTTT; CDR3aa: CASSRQIPGELFF
j_gene: TRBJ2-1; len: 16; d_gene: TRBD2; v_gene: TRBV5-1; abundance: many; CDR3nt: TGCGCCAGCAGCTTGGGGACTAGCGGTTTTAACAATGAGCAGTTCTTC; CDR3aa: CASSLGTSGFNNEQFF
j_gene: TRBJ2-5; len: 17; d_gene: TRBD2; v_gene: TRBV20-1; abundance: few; CDR3nt: TGCAGTGCTAGAGACGGGGCTAGCGGGGGGGCTGGAGAGACCCAGTACTTC; CDR3aa: CSARDGASGGAGETQYF
j_gene: TRBJ2-3; len: 12; d_gene: -; v_gene: TRBV3-1; abundance: -; CDR3nt: TGTGCCAGCAGCCGATCTGTAGATACGCAGTATTTT; CDR3aa: CASSRSVDTQYF
j_gene: TRBJ2-3; len: 17; d_gene: TRBD2; v_gene: TRBV3-1; abundance: many; CDR3nt: TGTGCCAGCAGCCAAGGAGATGGACTAGCGGGGACAGATACGCAGTATTTT; CDR3aa: CASSQGDGLAGTDTQYF
j_gene: TRBJ2-1; len: 17; d_gene: TRBD2; v_gene: TRBV20-1; abundance: few; CDR3nt: TGCAGTGCTAGAAGCCTACACGCTAGCGGGGTCTACAATGAGCAGTTCTTC; CDR3aa: CSARSLHASGVYNEQFF
j_gene: TRBJ1-6; len: 15; d_gene: TRBD1; v_gene: TRBV12-3/TRBV12-4; abundance: -; CDR3nt: TGTGCCAGCAGCCCTGGGACAGGGGGAAATTCACCCCTCCACTTT; CDR3aa: CASSPGTGGNSPLHF
j_gene: TRBJ2-7; len: 16; d_gene: TRBD2; v_gene: TRBV4-2; abundance: -; CDR3nt: TGTGCCAGCAGCCAAGCCGGGACTAGCGGGTCCCCCGAGCAGTACTTC; CDR3aa: CASSQAGTSGSPEQYF
j_gene: TRBJ2-2; len: 16; d_gene: -; v_gene: TRBV5-1; abundance: -; CDR3nt: TGCGCCAGCAGCTTGGTGGGGGGACTCTTCCCCGGGGAGCTGTTTTTT; CDR3aa: CASSLVGGLFPGELFF
j_gene: TRBJ2-1; len: 16; d_gene: TRBD2; v_gene: TRBV27; abundance: -; CDR3nt: TGTGCCAGCAGTTTACTTAGAGCGGGGGTTGAGGGTGAGCAGTTCTTC; CDR3aa: CASSLLRAGVEGEQFF
j_gene: TRBJ2-1; len: 18; d_gene: TRBD1; v_gene: TRBV6-5; abundance: few; CDR3nt: TGTGCCAGCAGTTTACCAAAGGGGGCAGGGTCGGGGCTCCCCGAGCAGTTCTTC; CDR3aa: CASSLPKGAGSGLPEQFF